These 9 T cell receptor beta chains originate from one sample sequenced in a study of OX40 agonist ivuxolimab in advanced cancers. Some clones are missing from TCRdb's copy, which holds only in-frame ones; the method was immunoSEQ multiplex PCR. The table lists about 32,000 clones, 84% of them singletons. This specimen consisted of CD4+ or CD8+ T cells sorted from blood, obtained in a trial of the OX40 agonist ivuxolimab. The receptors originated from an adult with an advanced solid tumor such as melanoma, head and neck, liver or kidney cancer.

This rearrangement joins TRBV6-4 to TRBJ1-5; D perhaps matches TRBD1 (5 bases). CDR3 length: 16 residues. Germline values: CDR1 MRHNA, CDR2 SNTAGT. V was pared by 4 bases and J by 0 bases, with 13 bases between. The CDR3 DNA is TGTGCCAGCAGTGGTCGACAGCACTATAGCAATCAGCCCCAGCATTTT. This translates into CASSGRQHYSNQPQHF.

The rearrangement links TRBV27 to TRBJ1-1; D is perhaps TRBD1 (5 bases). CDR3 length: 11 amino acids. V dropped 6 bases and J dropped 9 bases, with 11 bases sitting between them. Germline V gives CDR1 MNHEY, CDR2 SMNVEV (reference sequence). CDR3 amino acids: CASSSRAKAFF. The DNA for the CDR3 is TGTGCCAGCAGCTCCAGGGCTAAAGCTTTCTTT.

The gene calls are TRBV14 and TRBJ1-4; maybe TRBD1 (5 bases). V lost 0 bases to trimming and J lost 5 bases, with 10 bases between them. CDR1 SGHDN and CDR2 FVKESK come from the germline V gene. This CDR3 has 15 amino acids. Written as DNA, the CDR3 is TGTGCCAGCAGCCAAGACGCAGGGTGGAATGAAAAACTGTTTTTT. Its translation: CASSQDAGWNEKLFF. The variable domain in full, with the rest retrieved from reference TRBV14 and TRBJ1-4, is EAGVTQFPSHSVIEKGQTVTLRCDPISGHDNLYWYRRVMGKEIKFLLHFVKESKQDESGMPNNRFLAERTGGTYSTLKVQPAELEDSGVYFCASSQDAGWNEKLFFGSGTQLSVL.

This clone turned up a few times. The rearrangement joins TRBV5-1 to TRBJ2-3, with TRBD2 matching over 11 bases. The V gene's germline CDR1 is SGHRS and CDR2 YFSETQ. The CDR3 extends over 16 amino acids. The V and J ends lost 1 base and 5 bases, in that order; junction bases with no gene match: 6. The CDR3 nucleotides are TGCGCCAGCAGCTTGTCCCTAGCGGGGGGTTTAGATACGCAGTATTTT. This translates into CASSLSLAGGLDTQYF.

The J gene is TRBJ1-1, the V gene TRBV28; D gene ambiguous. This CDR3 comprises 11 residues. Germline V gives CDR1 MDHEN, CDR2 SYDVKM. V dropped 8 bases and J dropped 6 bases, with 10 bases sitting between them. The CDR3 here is CASGPGSEAFF. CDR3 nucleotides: TGTGCCAGCGGTCCCGGGTCTGAAGCTTTCTTT.

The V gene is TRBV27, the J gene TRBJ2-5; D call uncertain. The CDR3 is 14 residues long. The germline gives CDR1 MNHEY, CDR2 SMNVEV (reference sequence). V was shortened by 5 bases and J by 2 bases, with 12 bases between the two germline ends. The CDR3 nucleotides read TGTGCCAGCAGTCGCGCCGGGTCGCAAGAGACCCAGTACTTC. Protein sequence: CASSRAGSQETQYF.

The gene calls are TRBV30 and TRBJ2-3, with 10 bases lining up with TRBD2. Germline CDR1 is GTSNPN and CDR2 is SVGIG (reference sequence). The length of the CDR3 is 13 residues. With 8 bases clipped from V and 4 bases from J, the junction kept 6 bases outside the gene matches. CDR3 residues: CAGSGGAADTQYF. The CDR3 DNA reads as TGTGCCGGAAGCGGGGGGGCCGCAGATACGCAGTATTTT. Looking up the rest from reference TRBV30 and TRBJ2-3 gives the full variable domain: SQTIHQWPATLVQPVGSPLSLECTVEGTSNPNLYWYRQAAGRGLQLLFYSVGIGQISSEVPQNLSASRPQDRQFILSSKKLLLSDSGFYLCAGSGGAADTQYFGPGTRLTVL.

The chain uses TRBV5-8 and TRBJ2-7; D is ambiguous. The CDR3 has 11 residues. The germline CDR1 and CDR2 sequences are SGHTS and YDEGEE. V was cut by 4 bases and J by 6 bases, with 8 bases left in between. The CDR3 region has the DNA TGTGCCAGCAGCCTAATACGCGAGCAGTACTTC. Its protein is CASSLIREQYF.

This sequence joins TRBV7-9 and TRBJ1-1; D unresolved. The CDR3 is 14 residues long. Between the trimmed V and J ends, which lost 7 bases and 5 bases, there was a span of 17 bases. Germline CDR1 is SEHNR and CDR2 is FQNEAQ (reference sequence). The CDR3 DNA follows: TGTGCCAGCACTCCCTGGGAGGGTTTAACTGAAGCTTTCTTT. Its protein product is CASTPWEGLTEAFF.